Presented here are 20 T cell receptor beta chains from one specimen sequenced in a study of blood T cell repertoires in COVID-19. Method: immunoSEQ multiplex PCR; TCRdb's copy keeps in-frame clones and lacks some. The sample lists hundreds of thousands of clones; around 87% were seen once. The sample comprised peripheral blood. All receptors derive from a woman in her 40s with COVID-19, enrolled during active disease.

The chain employs TRBV7-6 and TRBJ2-7; tentatively, D is TRBD2 (5 bases). The CDR3 is 16 amino acids. The V gene's germline CDR1 is SGHVS and CDR2 FNYEAQ. Between the trimmed V and J ends, which lost 0 bases and 1 base, there was a span of 13 bases. The CDR3, as DNA: TGTGCCAGCAGCTTAGCGAGCGGCGACGCGTCCTACGAGCAGTACTTC. It specifies CASSLASGDASYEQYF.

This clone appeared a single time. The CDR3 spells CATGRTGGNEQFF. The CDR3 nucleotides read TGTGCCACCGGGAGGACAGGGGGGAATGAGCAGTTCTTC. The genes are TRBV24-1 and TRBJ2-1, with 10 bases fitting TRBD1. V lost 9 bases, J lost 7 bases, and 5 bases stayed unmatched. Germline V gene lookup returns CDR1 KGHDR and CDR2 SFDVKD. This CDR3 has 13 amino acids.

The V call is TRBV15, the J call TRBJ1-2; 7 bases map to TRBD1. Germline CDR1 LNHNV, CDR2 YYDKDF (reference sequence). V dropped 0 bases and J dropped 2; count of bases not matched to a gene: 6. The CDR3 is 16 residues long. The CDR3 DNA is TGTGCCACCAGCAGAGATCTCGCAGGGGGGAACTATGGCTACACCTTC. Amino acids: CATSRDLAGGNYGYTF. The full variable domain, rest sourced from reference TRBV15 and TRBJ1-2, is DAMVIQNPRYQVTQFGKPVTLSCSQTLNHNVMYWYQQKSSQAPKLLFHYYDKDFNNEADTPDNFQSRRPNTSFCFLDIRSPGLGDTAMYLCATSRDLAGGNYGYTFGSGTRLTVV.

The chain carries TRBV27 and TRBJ2-3; TRBD1 aligns across 7 bases. V lost 5 bases to trimming and J lost 2 bases; unmatched junction nucleotides: 7. CDR1 and CDR2 (germline): MNHEY, SMNVEV (reference sequence). This CDR3 comprises 15 residues. CDR3 region: CASSRDRPNTDTQYF. The CDR3 coding sequence is TGTGCCAGCAGTCGGGACAGACCCAACACAGATACGCAGTATTTT.

The CDR3, as DNA: TGTGCCAGCAGGCCTCAGGGGGCGGGCACCGGGGAGCTGTTTTTT. It translates to CASRPQGAGTGELFF. V gene TRBV6-5 combines with J gene TRBJ2-2, with 8 positions matching TRBD1. CDR1 is MNHEY and CDR2 is SVGAGI in the germline V gene. This CDR3 contains 15 residues. V shed 6 bases, J shed 4 bases, and the junction held 7 bases outside the gene matches.

The V gene is TRBV5-1, the J gene TRBJ1-1; TRBD1 aligns across 8 bases. Germline CDR1 and CDR2: SGHRS and YFSETQ. The CDR3 has 15 amino acids. V shed 3 bases, J shed 7 bases, and the junction held 11 bases outside the gene matches. The CDR3 spells CASSSRQGTPHEAFF. The CDR3 DNA reads TGCGCCAGCAGCTCTCGACAGGGGACTCCCCATGAAGCTTTCTTT.

This sequence joins TRBV6-4 and TRBJ2-6; D is undetermined. Germline CDR1 is MRHNA and CDR2 is SNTAGT. V gave up 0 bases and J gave up 2 bases, with 5 bases separating them. The CDR3 contains 15 residues. CDR3: CASSDSTTGANVLTF. CDR3 bases: TGTGCCAGCAGTGACTCGACAACTGGGGCCAACGTCCTGACTTTC.

This clone was recorded only once. J is TRBJ2-7 and V is TRBV7-3; 8 positions match TRBD1. The length of the CDR3 is 14 residues. With V trimmed by 5 bases and J by 6 bases, 9 bases remained unmatched. The germline V gene encodes CDR1 SGHTA and CDR2 FQGTGA. CDR3 nucleotides: TGTGCCAGCAGCGGAACAGGGGGAACGGGCGAGCAGTACTTC. Residues: CASSGTGGTGEQYF.

The chain uses TRBV4-1 and TRBJ1-3, with D perhaps matching TRBD1 (5 bases). V was trimmed by 1 base and J by 0 bases, leaving 16 bases between them. The CDR3 length is 18 residues. Looked up from germline, CDR1 is MGHRA and CDR2 is YSYEKL. The CDR3: CASSQVQQRGNSGNTIYF. The CDR3 DNA reads as TGCGCCAGCAGCCAAGTCCAGCAGCGGGGGAACTCTGGAAACACCATATATTTT.

The rearrangement joins TRBV2 to TRBJ1-1; 7 nucleotides match TRBD1. With V trimmed by 2 bases and J by 5 bases, 5 bases remained unmatched. Germline V gene data show CDR1 as SNHLY and CDR2 as FYNNEI. CDR3 length equals 14 residues. CDR3 sequence reads: CASSETGVGTEAFF. The DNA of the CDR3 is TGTGCCAGCAGTGAAACAGGGGTAGGGACTGAAGCTTTCTTT.

The V call is TRBV11-3, the J call TRBJ1-1; a weak D match, TRBD1 (5 bases). This CDR3 has 13 amino acids. Germline V gives CDR1 SGHNT, CDR2 YENEEA. Trimming took 8 bases from V and 4 from J, leaving 14 bases between them. The CDR3 DNA reads as TGTGCCAGCTCGCTCGGGGGAGCCACTGAAGCTTTCTTT. It specifies CASSLGGATEAFF.

The chain has TRBV5-1 and TRBJ2-5; maybe TRBD2 (6 bases). This CDR3 comprises 15 residues. V was trimmed by 1 base and J by 1 base, leaving 11 bases between them. The germline V gene encodes CDR1 SGHRS and CDR2 YFSETQ. This CDR3 is CASSLFGTSQETQYF. DNA for the CDR3: TGCGCCAGCAGCTTGTTTGGGACTTCCCAAGAGACCCAGTACTTC.

The chain recombines TRBV24-1 with TRBJ2-3; D is undetermined. V lost 2 bases to trimming and J lost 1 base, with 12 bases between them. This CDR3 is built from 16 residues. Per germline, CDR1 KGHDR and CDR2 SFDVKD. The CDR3 nucleotides read TGTGCCACCAGTGATTCCCCAGGTTCTGGCACAGATACGCAGTATTTT. This sequence encodes CATSDSPGSGTDTQYF.

The CDR3 DNA is TGTGCCACCAGCACGGGACAGGCCTACGAGCAGTACTTC. Protein: CATSTGQAYEQYF. The chain links TRBV15 to TRBJ2-7, with 8 bases aligning to TRBD1. The CDR3 contains 13 residues. CDR1 is LNHNV and CDR2 is YYDKDF in the germline V gene (reference sequence). Trimming took 4 bases from V and 2 from J; bases not matched to a gene: 1.

The chain links TRBV6-6 to TRBJ2-1, with D perhaps TRBD1 (5 bases). Germline-derived CDR1 and CDR2 are MNHNY and SVGAGI (reference sequence). V lost 0 bases, J lost 5 bases, and 5 bases lay in between. The CDR3 contains 13 residues. The CDR3 coding sequence is TGTGCCAGCAGTTACTCGGACAACAATGAGCAGTTCTTC. Residues: CASSYSDNNEQFF.

This chain joins TRBV19 and TRBJ2-3, with 9 bases matching TRBD1. J was trimmed by 4 bases and V by 6 bases; bases with no gene match: 5. CDR3 size: 14 residues. CDR1 is LNHDA, CDR2 SQIVND, per germline (reference sequence). CDR3 amino acids: CASSRTGVPDTQYF. For the CDR3, the DNA is TGTGCCAGTAGCCGGACAGGGGTGCCAGATACGCAGTATTTT.

The CDR3 DNA reads as TGTGCCAGTAGTTCAAGGGGGCTAGGAGTTAGCACAGATACGCAGTATTTT. This translates into CASSSRGLGVSTDTQYF. The rearrangement links TRBV19 to TRBJ2-3; TRBD1 matches at 7 bases. This CDR3 is built from 17 residues. V was clipped by 5 bases and J by 0 bases; unmatched bases: 11. Germline CDR1 and CDR2: LNHDA and SQIVND (reference sequence).

The chain combines TRBV19 with TRBJ2-7, with D hard to call. The V gene lost 1 base and the J gene lost 4 bases, with 8 bases spanning the gap. CDR3 length: 13 amino acids. Per germline, CDR1 LNHDA and CDR2 SQIVND (reference sequence). The CDR3 bases are TGTGCCAGTAGTATAGCAACTACATACGAGCAGTACTTC. This codes for CASSIATTYEQYF.

This clone was detected once. CDR3 in DNA: TGTGCCAGCGCAACCGGGACAGGGGGGGTTAGGGCTCAGCCCCAGCATTTT. Protein product: CASATGTGGVRAQPQHF. This chain uses TRBV5-5 with TRBJ1-5; 11 nucleotides align to TRBD1. With 7 bases clipped from V and 6 bases from J, the junction kept 15 bases outside the gene matches. The CDR3 totals 17 residues. Germline V lookup: CDR1 SGHKS, CDR2 YYEKEE (reference sequence).

The chain employs TRBV19 and TRBJ2-3, with D possibly being TRBD1 (6 bases). The germline CDR1 and CDR2 sequences are LNHDA and SQIVND (reference sequence). This CDR3 is 12 amino acids long. The V and J ends lost 7 bases and 6 bases respectively, with 11 bases between them. The CDR3 region is CASTPTGDTQYF. The CDR3 nucleotides are TGTGCCAGTACCCCGACAGGTGATACGCAGTATTTT.